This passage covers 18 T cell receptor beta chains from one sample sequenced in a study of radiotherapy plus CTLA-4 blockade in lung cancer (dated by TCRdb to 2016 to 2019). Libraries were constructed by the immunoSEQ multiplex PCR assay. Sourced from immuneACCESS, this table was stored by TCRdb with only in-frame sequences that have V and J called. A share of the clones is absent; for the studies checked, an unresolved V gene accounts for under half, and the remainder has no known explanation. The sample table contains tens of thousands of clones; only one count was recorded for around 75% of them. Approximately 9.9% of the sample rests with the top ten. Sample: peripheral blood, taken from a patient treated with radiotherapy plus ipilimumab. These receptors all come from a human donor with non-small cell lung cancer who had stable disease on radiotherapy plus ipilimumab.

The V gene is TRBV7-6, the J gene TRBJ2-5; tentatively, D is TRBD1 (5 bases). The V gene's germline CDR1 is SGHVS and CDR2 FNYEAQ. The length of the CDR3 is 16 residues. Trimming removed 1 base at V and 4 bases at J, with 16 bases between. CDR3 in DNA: TGTGCCAGCAGCTTAGGTCAGGGCTCGTTCGCAGAGACCCAGTACTTC. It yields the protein CASSLGQGSFAETQYF. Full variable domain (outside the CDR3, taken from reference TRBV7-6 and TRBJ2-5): GAGVSQSPRYKVTKRGQDVALRCDPISGHVSLYWYRQALGQGPEFLTYFNYEAQQDKSGLPNDRFSAERPEGSISTLTIQRTEQRDSAMYRCASSLGQGSFAETQYFGPGTRLLVL.

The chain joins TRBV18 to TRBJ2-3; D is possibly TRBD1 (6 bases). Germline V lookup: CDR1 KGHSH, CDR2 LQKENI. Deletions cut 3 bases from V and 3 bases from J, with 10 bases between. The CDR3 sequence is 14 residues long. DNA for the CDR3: TGTGCCAGCTCACCTCAGGGGAATACAGATACGCAGTATTTT. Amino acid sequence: CASSPQGNTDTQYF.

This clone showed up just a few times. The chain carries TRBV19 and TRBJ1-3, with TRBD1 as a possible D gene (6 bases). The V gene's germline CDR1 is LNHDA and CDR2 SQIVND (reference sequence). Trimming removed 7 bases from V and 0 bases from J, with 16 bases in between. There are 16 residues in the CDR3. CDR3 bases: TGTGCCAGTAATGTTTTGGACAGCCTCTCTGGAAACACCATATATTTT. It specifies CASNVLDSLSGNTIYF.

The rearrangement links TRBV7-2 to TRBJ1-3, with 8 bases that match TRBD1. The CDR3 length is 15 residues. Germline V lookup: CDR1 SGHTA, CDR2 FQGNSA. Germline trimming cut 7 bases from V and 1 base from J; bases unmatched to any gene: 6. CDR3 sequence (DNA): TGTGCCAGCACCCGCAGGGGGCCATCTGGAAACACCATATATTTT. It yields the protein CASTRRGPSGNTIYF.

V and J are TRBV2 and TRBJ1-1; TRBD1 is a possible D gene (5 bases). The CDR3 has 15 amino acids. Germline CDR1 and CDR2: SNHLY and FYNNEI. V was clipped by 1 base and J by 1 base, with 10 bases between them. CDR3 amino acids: CASSEDQGANTEAFF. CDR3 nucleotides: TGTGCCAGCAGTGAAGATCAGGGCGCGAACACTGAAGCTTTCTTT.

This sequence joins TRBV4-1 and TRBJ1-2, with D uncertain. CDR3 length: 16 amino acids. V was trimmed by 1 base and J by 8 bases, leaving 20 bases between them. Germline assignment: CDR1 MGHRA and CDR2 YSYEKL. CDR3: CASSQGWYSQGGGYTF. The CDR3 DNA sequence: TGCGCCAGCAGCCAAGGATGGTACAGTCAAGGAGGGGGCTACACCTTC.

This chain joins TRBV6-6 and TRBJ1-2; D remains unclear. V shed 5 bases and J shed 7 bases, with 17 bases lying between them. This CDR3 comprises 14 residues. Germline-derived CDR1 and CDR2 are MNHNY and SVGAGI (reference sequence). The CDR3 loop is CASSPGRAGSGYTF. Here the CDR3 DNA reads TGTGCCAGCAGTCCCGGACGGGCGGGGTCTGGCTACACCTTC.

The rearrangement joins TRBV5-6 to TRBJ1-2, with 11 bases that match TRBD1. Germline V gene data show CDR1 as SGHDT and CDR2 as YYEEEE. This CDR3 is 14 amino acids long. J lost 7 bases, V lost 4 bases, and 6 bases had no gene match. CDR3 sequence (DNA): TGTGCCAGCAGCCCAGGACAGGGGGCTGCTGGCTACACCTTC. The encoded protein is CASSPGQGAAGYTF.

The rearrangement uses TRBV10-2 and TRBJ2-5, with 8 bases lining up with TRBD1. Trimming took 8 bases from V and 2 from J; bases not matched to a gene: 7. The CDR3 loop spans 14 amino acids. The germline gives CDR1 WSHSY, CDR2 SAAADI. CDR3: CASSGTGIQETQYF. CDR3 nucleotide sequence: TGCGCCAGCTCCGGGACAGGTATTCAAGAGACCCAGTACTTC.

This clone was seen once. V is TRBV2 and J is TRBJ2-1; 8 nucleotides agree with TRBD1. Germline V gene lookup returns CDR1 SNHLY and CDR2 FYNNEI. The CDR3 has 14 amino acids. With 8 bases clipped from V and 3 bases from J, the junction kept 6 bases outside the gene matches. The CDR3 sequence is CASSLDRGYNEQFF. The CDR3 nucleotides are TGTGCCAGCTCTCTCGACAGGGGCTACAATGAGCAGTTCTTC.

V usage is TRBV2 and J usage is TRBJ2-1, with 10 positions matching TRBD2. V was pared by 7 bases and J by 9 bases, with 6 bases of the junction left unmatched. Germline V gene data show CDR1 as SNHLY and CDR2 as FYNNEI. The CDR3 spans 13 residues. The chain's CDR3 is CASTSGGAGEQFF. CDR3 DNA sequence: TGTGCCAGCACAAGCGGGGGGGCCGGTGAGCAGTTCTTC.

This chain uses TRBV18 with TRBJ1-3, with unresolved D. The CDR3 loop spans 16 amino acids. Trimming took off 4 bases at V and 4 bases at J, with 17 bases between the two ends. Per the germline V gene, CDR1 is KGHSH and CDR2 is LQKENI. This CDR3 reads CASSRAPRMTGNTIYF. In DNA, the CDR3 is TGTGCCAGCTCACGGGCACCCAGGATGACAGGAAACACCATATATTTT.

The CDR3 DNA follows: TGCGCCAGCAGTCAACAGGGAAATGAGCAGTTCTTC. It yields the protein CASSQQGNEQFF. This chain links TRBV4-1 with TRBJ2-1; perhaps TRBD1 as D (6 bases). V shed 6 bases and J shed 7 bases, with 10 bases lying between them. CDR3 length: 12 residues. Germline assignment: CDR1 MGHRA and CDR2 YSYEKL.

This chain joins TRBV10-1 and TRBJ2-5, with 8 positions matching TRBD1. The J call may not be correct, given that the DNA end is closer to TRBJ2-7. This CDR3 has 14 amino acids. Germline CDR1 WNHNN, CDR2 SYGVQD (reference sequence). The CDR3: CASSESGQGYEQYF. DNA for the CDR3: TGCGCCAGCAGTGAGTCAGGACAGGGATACGAGCAGTACTTC.

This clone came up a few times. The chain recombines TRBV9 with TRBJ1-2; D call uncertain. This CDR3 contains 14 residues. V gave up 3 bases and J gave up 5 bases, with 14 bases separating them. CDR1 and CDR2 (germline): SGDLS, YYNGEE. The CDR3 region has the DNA TGTGCCAGCAGCGCCCCGGGTCCTCAATATGGCTACACCTTC. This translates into CASSAPGPQYGYTF.

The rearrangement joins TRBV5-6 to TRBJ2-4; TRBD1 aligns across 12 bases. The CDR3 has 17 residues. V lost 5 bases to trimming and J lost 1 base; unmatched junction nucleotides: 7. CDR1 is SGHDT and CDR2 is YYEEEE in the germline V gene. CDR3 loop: CASSSGQGAVAKNIQYF. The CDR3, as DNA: TGTGCCAGCAGTTCGGGACAGGGGGCTGTTGCCAAAAACATTCAGTACTTC.

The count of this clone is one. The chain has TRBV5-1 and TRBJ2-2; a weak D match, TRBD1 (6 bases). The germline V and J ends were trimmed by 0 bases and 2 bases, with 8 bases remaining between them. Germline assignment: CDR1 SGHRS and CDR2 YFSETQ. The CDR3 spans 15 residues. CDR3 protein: CASSLEGVNTGELFF. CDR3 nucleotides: TGCGCCAGCAGCTTGGAGGGGGTAAACACCGGGGAGCTGTTTTTT.

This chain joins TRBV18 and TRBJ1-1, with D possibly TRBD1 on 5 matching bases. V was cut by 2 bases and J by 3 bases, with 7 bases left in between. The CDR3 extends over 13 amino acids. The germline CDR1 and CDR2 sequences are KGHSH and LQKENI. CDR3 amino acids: CASSPGGDTEAFF. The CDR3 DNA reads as TGTGCCAGCTCACCAGGAGGGGACACTGAAGCTTTCTTT.